Listed below are T cell receptor beta chains from one sample, sequenced in a study of blood T cells in healthy people across ages. TCRdb ran MiXCR on the 5' RACE reads and lists one entry per CDR3 protein. The sample holds 550,000 to 800,000 distinct CDR3 sequences, less than 40% seen once. Sequenced input: blood. These receptor sequences come from a woman of 80 years or more in good health. CDR3s include the opening cysteine and the closing phenylalanine or tryptophan. D genes are given only for firm matches. Some rows have no size entry. The others give once, few or many, or a class for an expanded clone.

clone_size,d_call,j_call,v_call,cdr3_nt,cdr3_aa
many,TRBD1,TRBJ1-4,TRBV5-1,TGCGCCAGCAGCCCGACAGGGGAGGATGAAAAACTGTTTTTT,CASSPTGEDEKLFF
many,TRBD1,TRBJ2-2,TRBV20-1,TGCAGTGCTTGGGACAGCTACACCGGGGAGCTGTTTTTT,CSAWDSYTGELFF
many,.,TRBJ2-7,TRBV28,TGTGCCAGCAGTCTCTGGGCGGTCTCCTACGAGCAGTACTTC,CASSLWAVSYEQYF
few,TRBD2,TRBJ2-2,TRBV3-1,TGTGCCAGCAGCCAAGGGGGGGGACGGTACACCGGGGAGCTGTTTTTT,CASSQGGGRYTGELFF
few,.,TRBJ2-7,TRBV7-3,TGTGCCCGGGAATGGTCGGTAAAGGAGTACGAGCAGTACTTC,CAREWSVKEYEQYF
many,TRBD2,TRBJ2-5,TRBV7-2,TGTGCCAGCACCTATTCAACCCTAGCGGGGGGTGGTGAGACCCAGTACTTC,CASTYSTLAGGGETQYF
many,.,TRBJ2-7,TRBV5-6,TGTGCCAGCAGCGCGCTAGCGATCTCCTACGAGCAGTACTTC,CASSALAISYEQYF
many,TRBD1,TRBJ1-2,TRBV7-2,TGTGCCAGCGGCAGGGGACAGGGGCTCAGTGGCTACACCTTC,CASGRGQGLSGYTF
many,TRBD1,TRBJ2-7,TRBV7-2,TGTGCCAGCAGCGGACAGGGGGCGGGGGAGCAGTACTTC,CASSGQGAGEQYF
many,TRBD2,TRBJ2-5,TRBV3-1,TGTGCCAGCATCCTAGCGGGGGGGCTGCAAGAGACCCAGTACTTC,CASILAGGLQETQYF
.,TRBD1,TRBJ2-3,TRBV28,TGTGCCAGCAGTTTTGGCCTGGGACAGGGTTCAATGGGGACCACAGATACGCAGTATTTT,CASSFGLGQGSMGTTDTQYF
.,.,TRBJ1-3,TRBV5-5,TGTGCCAGCAGCTTCTCGGGACACAGCTCTGGAAACACCATATATTTT,CASSFSGHSSGNTIYF
.,TRBD2,TRBJ2-3,TRBV4-2,TGTGCCAGCAGCCAGGTGACTAGCGGGGGTCTCTACACAGATACGCAGTATTTT,CASSQVTSGGLYTDTQYF
.,TRBD1,TRBJ2-5,TRBV20-1,TGCAGTGCCATGACAGGGGCTAAATTGGAGACCCAGTACTTC,CSAMTGAKLETQYF